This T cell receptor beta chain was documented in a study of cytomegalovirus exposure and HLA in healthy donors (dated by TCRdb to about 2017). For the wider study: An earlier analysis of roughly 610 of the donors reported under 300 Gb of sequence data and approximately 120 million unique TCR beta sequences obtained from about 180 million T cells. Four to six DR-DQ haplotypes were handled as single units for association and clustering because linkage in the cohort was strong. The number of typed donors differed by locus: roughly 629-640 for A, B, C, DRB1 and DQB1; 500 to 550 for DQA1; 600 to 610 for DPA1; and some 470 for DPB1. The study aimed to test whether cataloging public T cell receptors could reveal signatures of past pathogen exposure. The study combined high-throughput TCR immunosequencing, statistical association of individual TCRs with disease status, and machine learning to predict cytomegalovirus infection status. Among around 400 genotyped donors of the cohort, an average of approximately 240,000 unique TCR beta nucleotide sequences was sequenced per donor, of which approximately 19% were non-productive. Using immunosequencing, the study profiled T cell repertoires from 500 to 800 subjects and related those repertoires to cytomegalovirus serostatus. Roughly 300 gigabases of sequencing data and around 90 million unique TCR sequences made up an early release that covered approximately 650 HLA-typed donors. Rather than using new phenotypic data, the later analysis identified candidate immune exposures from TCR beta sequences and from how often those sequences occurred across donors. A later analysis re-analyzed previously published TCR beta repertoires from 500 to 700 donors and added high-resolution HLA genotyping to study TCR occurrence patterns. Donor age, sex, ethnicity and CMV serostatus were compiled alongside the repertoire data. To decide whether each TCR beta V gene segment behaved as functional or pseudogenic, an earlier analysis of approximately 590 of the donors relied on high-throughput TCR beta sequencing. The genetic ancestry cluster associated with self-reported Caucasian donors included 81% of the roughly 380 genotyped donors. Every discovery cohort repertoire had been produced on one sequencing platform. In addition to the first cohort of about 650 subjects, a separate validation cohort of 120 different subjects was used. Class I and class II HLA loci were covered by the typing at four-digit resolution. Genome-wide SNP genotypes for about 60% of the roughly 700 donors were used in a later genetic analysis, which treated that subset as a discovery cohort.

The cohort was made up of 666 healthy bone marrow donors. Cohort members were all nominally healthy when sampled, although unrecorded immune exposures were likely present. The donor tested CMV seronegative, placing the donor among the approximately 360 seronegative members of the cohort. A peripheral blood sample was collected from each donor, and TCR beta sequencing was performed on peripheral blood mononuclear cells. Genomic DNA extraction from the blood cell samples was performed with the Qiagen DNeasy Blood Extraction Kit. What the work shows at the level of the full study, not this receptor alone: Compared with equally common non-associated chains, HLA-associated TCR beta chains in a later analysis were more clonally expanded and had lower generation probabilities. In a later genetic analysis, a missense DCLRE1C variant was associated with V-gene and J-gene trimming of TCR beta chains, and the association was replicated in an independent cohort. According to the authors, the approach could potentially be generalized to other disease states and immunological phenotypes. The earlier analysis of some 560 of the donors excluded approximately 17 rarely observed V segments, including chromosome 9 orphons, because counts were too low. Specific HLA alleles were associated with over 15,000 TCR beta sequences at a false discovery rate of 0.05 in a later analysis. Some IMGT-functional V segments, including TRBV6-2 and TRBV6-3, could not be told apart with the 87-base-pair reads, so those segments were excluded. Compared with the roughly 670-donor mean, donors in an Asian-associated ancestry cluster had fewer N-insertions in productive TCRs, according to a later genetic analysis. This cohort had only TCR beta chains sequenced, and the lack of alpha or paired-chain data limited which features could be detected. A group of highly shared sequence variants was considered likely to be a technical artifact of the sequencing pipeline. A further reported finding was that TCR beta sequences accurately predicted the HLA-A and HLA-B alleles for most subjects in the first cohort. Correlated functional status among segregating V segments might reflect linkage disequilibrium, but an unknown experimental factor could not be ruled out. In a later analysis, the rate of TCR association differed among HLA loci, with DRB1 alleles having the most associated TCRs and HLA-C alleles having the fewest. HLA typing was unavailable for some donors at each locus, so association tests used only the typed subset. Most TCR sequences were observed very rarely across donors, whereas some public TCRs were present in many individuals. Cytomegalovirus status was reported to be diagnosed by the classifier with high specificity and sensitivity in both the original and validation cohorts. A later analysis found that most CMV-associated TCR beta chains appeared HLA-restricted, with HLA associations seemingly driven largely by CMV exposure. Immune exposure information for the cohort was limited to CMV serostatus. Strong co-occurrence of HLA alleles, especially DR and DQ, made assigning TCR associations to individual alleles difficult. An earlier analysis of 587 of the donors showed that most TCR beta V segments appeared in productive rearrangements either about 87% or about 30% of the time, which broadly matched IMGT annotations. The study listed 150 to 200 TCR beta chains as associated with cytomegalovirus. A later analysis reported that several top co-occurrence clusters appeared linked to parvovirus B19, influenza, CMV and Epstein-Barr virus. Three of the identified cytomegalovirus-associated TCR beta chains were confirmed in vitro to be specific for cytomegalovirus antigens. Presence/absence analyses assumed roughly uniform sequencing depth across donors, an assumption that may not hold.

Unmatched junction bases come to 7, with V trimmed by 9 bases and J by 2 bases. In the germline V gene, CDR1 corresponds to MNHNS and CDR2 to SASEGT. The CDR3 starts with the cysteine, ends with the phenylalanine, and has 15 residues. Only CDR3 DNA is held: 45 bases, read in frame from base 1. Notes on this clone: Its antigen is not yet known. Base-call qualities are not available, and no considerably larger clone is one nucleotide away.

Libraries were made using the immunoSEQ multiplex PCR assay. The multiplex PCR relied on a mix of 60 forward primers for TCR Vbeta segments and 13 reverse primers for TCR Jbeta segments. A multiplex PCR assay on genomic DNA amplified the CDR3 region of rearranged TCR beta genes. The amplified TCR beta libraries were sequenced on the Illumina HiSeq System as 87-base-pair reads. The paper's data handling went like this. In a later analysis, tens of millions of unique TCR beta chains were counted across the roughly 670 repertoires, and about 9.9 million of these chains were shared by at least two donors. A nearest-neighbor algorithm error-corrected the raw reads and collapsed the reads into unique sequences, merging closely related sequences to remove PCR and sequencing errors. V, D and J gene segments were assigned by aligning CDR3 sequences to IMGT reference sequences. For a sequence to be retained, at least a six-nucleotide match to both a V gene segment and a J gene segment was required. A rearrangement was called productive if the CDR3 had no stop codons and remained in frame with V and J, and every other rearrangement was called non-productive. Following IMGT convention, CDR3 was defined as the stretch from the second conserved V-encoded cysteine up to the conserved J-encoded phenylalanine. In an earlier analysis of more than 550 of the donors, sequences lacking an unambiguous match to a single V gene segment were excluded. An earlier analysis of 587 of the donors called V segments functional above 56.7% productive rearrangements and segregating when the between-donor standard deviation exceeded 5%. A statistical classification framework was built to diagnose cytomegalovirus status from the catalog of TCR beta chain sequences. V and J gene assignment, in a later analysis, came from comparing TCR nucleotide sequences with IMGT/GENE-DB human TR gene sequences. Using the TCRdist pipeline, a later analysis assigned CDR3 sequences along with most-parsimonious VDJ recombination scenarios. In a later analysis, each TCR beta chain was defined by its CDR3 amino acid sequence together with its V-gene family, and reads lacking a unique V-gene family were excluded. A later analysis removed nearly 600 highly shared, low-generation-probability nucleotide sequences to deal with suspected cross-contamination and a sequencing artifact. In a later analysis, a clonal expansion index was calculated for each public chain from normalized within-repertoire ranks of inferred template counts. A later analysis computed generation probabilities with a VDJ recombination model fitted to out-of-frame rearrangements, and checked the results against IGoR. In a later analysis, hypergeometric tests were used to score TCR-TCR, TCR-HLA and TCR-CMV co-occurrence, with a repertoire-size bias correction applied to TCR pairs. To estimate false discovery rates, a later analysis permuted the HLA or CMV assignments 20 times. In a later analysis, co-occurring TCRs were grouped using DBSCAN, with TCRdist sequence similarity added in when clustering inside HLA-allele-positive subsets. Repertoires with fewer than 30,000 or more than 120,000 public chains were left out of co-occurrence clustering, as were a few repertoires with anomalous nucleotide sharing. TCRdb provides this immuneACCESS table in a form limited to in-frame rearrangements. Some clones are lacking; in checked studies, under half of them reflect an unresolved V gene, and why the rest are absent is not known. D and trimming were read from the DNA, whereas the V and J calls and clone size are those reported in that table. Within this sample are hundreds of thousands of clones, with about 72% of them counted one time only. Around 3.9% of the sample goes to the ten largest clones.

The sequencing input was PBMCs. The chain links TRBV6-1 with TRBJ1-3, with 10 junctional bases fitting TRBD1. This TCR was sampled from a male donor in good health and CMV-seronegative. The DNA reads TGTGCCAGTGGGGGACAGGGGACGGCTGGAAACACCATATATTTT. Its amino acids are CASGGQGTAGNTIYF.